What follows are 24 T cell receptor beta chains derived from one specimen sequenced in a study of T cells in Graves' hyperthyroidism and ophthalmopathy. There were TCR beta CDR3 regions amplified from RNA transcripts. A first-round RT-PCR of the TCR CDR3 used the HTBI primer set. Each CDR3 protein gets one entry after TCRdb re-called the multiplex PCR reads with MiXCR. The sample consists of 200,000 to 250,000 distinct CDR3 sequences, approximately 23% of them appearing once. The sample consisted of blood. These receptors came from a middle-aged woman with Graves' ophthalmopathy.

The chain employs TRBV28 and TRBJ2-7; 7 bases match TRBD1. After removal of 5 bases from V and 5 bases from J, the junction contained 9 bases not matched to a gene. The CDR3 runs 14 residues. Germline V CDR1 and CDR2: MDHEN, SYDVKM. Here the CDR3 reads CASSLDRAVDEQYF. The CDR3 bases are TGTGCCAGCAGTCTTGACAGGGCAGTGGACGAGCAGTACTTC.

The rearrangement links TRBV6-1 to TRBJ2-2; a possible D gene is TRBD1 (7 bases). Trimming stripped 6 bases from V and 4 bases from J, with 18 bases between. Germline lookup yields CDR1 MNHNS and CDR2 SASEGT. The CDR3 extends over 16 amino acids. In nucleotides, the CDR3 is TGTGCCAGCAGACCGGAGGGACAGTGGTTCACCGGGGAGCTGTTTTTT. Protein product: CASRPEGQWFTGELFF.

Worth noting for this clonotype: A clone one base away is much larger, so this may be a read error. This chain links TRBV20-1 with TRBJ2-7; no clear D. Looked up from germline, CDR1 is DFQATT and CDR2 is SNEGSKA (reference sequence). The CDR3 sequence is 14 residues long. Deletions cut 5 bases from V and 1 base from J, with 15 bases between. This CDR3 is CSASRLKGSYEQYF. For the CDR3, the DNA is TGCAGTGCTTCCAGACTGAAAGGGTCCTACGAGCAGTACTTC.

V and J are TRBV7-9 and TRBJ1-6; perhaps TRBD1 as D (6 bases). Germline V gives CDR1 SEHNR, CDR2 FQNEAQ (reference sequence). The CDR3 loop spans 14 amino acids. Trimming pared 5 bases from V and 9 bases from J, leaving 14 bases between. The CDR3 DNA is TGTGCCAGCAGCCCGGGACACGGGGGTTCACCCCTCCACTTT. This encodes CASSPGHGGSPLHF.

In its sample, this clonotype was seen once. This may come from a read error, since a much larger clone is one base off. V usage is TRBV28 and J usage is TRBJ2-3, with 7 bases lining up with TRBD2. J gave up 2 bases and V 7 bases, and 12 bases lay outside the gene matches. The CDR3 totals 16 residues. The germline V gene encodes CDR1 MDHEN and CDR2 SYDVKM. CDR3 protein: CASNTPEGTITDTQYF. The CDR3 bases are TGTGCCAGCAACACCCCTGAGGGGACTATCACAGATACGCAGTATTTT.

CDR3 coding DNA: TGTGCCAGCAGCCCTGCCCCGGGACAGGGGGTCCACGAGCAGTACTTC. As protein: CASSPAPGQGVHEQYF. V is TRBV28 and J is TRBJ2-7, with 11 bases identical to TRBD1. V shed 6 bases, J shed 5 bases, and the junction held 12 bases outside the gene matches. The CDR3 has 16 residues. Germline V lookup: CDR1 MDHEN, CDR2 SYDVKM.

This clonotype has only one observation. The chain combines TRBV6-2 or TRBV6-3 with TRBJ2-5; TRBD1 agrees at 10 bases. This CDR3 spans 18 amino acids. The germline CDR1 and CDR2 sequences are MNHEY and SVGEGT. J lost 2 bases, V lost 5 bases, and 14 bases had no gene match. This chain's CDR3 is CASSSPGTGDLGQETQYF. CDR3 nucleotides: TGTGCCAGCAGTAGTCCCGGGACAGGGGATCTTGGGCAAGAGACCCAGTACTTC.

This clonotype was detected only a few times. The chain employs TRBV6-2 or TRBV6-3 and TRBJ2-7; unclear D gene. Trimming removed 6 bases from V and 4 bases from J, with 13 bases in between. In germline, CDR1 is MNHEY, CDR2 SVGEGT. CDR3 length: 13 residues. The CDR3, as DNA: TGTGCCAGCAGCCATAGCTACACTTACGAGCAGTACTTC. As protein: CASSHSYTYEQYF.

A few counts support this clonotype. The CDR3 is CASRQCTGELFF. The CDR3 DNA sequence: TGTGCCAGCCGACAGTGCACCGGGGAGCTGTTTTTT. The chain uses TRBV25-1 and TRBJ2-2; perhaps TRBD1 as D (5 bases). The CDR3 is 12 residues long. Germline V gene data show CDR1 as MGHDK and CDR2 as SYGVNS. The V end lost 8 bases, the J end lost 4 bases, and 8 bases lay between the germline ends.

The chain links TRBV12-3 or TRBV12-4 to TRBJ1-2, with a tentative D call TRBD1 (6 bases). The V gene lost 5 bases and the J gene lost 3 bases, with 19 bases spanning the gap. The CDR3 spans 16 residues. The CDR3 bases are TGTGCCAGCAGTGACCGACGGGACACCTCTGACTATGGCTACACCTTC. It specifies CASSDRRDTSDYGYTF.

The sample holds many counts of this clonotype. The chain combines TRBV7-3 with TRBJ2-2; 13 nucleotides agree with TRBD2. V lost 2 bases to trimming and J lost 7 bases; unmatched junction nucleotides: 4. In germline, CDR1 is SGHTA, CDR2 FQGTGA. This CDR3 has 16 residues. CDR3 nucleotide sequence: TGTGCCAGCAGCTTAGGGACTAGCGGGATTCACGGGGAGCTGTTTTTT. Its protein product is CASSLGTSGIHGELFF. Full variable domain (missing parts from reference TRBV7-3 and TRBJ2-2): GAGVSQTPSNKVTEKGKYVELRCDPISGHTALYWYRQSLGQGPEFLIYFQGTGAADDSGLPNDRFFAVRPEGSVSTLKIQRTERGDSAVYLCASSLGTSGIHGELFFGEGSRLTVL.

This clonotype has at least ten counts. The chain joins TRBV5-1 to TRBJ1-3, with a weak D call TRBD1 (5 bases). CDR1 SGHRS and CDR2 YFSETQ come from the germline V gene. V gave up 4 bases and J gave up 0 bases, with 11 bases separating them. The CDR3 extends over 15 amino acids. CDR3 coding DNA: TGCGCCAGCAGCGAGAACAGGCCCTCTGGAAACACCATATATTTT. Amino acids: CASSENRPSGNTIYF.

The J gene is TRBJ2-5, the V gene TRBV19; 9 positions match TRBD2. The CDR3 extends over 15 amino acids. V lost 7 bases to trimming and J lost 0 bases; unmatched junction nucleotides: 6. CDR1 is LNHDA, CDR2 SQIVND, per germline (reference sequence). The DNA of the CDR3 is TGTGCCAGTACCTCGACTAGCGGCTACCAAGAGACCCAGTACTTC. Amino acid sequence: CASTSTSGYQETQYF.

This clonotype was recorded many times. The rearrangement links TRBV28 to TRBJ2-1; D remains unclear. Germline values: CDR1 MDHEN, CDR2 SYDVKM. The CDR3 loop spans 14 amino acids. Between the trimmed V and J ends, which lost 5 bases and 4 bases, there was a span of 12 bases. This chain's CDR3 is CASSRTHTYNEQFF. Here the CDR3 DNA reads TGTGCCAGCAGTCGTACTCACACATACAATGAGCAGTTCTTC. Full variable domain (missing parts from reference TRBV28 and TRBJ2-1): DVKVTQSSRYLVKRTGEKVFLECVQDMDHENMFWYRQDPGLGLRLIYFSYDVKMKEKGDIPEGYSVSREKKERFSLILESASTNQTSMYLCASSRTHTYNEQFFGPGTRLTVL.

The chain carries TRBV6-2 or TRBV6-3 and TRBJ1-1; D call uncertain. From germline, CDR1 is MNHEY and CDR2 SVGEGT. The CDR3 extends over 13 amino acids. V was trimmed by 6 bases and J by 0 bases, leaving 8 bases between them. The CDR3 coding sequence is TGTGCCAGCAGCCTCCCCATGAACACTGAAGCTTTCTTT. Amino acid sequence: CASSLPMNTEAFF.

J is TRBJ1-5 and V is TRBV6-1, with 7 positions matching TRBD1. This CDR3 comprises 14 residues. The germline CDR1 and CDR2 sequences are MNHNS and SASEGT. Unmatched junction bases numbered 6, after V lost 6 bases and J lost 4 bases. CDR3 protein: CASRNRGENQPQHF. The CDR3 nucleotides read TGTGCCAGCAGAAACAGGGGCGAAAATCAGCCCCAGCATTTT.

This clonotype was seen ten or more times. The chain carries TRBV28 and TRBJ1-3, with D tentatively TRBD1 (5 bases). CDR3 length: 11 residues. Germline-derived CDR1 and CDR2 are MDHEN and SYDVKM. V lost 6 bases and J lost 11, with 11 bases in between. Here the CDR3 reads CASRAPGPIYF. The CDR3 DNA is TGTGCCAGCAGGGCACCGGGGCCCATATATTTT.

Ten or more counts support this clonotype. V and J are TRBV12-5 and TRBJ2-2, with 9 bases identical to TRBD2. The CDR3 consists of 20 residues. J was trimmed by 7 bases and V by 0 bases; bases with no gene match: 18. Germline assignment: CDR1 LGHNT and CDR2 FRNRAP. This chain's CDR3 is CASGLVVVVREGPSDGELFF. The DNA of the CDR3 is TGTGCTAGTGGTTTGGTAGTAGTTGTGCGGGAGGGCCCCTCAGACGGGGAGCTGTTTTTT.

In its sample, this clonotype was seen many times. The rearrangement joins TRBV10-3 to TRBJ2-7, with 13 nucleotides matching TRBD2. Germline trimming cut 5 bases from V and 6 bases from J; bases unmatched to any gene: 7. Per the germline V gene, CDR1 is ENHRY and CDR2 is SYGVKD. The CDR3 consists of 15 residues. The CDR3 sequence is CAISTSGRAGGEQYF. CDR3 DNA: TGTGCCATCAGTACTAGCGGGAGGGCCGGTGGCGAGCAGTACTTC.

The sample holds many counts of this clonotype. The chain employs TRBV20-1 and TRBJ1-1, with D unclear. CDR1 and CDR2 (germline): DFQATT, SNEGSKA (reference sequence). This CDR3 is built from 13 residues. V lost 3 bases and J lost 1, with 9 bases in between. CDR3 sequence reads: CSASGSRNTEAFF. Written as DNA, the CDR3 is TGCAGTGCTAGCGGGAGCCGGAACACTGAAGCTTTCTTT.

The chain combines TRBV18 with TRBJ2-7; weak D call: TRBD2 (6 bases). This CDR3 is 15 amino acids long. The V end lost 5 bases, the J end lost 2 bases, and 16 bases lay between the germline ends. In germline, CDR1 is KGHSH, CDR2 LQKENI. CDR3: CASSRGGPLTYEQYF. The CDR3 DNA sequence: TGTGCCAGCTCAAGAGGAGGGCCACTTACCTACGAGCAGTACTTC.

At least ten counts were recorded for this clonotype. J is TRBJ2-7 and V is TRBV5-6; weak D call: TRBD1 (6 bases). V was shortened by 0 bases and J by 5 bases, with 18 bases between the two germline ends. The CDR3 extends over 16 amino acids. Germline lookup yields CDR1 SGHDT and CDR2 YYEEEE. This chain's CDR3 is CASSLGTGQPWDEQYF. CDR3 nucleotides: TGTGCCAGCAGCTTGGGGACGGGACAACCGTGGGACGAGCAGTACTTC.

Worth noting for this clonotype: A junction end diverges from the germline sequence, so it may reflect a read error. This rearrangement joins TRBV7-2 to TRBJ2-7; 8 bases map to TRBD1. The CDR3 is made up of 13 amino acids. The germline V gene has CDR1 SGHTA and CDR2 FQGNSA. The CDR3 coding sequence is TGCGCCTGGAGCTTGACAGGGGTACACGAGCAGTACTTC. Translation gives CAWSLTGVHEQYF. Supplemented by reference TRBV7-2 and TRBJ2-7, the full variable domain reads GAGVSQSPSNKVTEKGKDVELRCDPISGHTALYWYRQSLGQGLEFLIYFQGNSAPDKSGLPSDRFSAERTGGSVSTLTIQRTQQEDSAVYLCAWSLTGVHEQYFGPGTRLTVT.

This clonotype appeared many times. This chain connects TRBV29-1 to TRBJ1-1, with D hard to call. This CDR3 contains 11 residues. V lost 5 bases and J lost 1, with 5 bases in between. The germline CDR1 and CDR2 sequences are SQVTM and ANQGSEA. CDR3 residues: CSVRENTEAFF. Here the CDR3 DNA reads TGCAGCGTTCGGGAGAACACTGAAGCTTTCTTT.